This entry lists 24 T cell receptor beta chains sequenced from one sample in a study of blood T cell repertoires in COVID-19. Clones were sequenced by immunoSEQ multiplex PCR, and TCRdb holds only the in-frame ones, with some missing. The profile shows fewer than 500,000 clones, around nine tenths of them singletons. Sequencing used peripheral blood. These receptors came from a man aged 18 to 30 with COVID-19, enrolled during active disease.

CDR3 DNA: TGTGCCAGCAGCCCCGGACGGGAAGAAAAACTGTTTTTT. Encoded protein: CASSPGREEKLFF. The gene calls are TRBV5-4 and TRBJ1-4; D uncertain. CDR3 length: 13 residues. Between the trimmed V and J ends, which lost 4 bases and 8 bases, there was a span of 12 bases. The V gene's germline CDR1 is SGHNT and CDR2 YYREEE (reference sequence).

In its sample, this clone was seen once. This chain joins TRBV2 and TRBJ1-2, with TRBD1 matching 9 bases. V lost 6 bases, J lost 1 base, and 3 bases stayed unmatched. The CDR3 has 14 amino acids. Germline CDR1 and CDR2: SNHLY and FYNNEI. The CDR3 bases are TGTGCCAGCAGGGGACAGGGCGTTAACTATGGCTACACCTTC. It translates to CASRGQGVNYGYTF.

The rearrangement uses TRBV29-1 and TRBJ2-1; maybe TRBD1 (5 bases). V was shortened by 5 bases and J by 6 bases, with 11 bases between the two germline ends. The V gene's germline CDR1 is SQVTM and CDR2 ANQGSEA. This CDR3 region has 12 residues. The DNA of the CDR3 is TGCAGCGTTCCAGGGTTCCGCAATGAGCAGTTCTTC. This translates into CSVPGFRNEQFF.

The chain has TRBV7-9 and TRBJ2-7, with 7 bases that match TRBD2. The CDR3 is made up of 13 amino acids. Germline-derived CDR1 and CDR2 are SEHNR and FQNEAQ (reference sequence). V shed 8 bases, J shed 0 bases, and the junction held 4 bases outside the gene matches. The CDR3 bases are TGTGCCAGCTCACGGGAGGCCTCCTACGAGCAGTACTTC. Encoded protein: CASSREASYEQYF.

The chain recombines TRBV6-5 with TRBJ1-1; weak D call: TRBD1 (5 bases). The CDR3 extends over 13 amino acids. The germline V gene encodes CDR1 MNHEY and CDR2 SVGAGI. V lost 2 bases and J 5 bases, leaving 9 bases between the germline ends. The CDR3 reads CASSYDGGTEAFF. DNA for the CDR3: TGTGCCAGCAGTTACGATGGGGGGACTGAAGCTTTCTTT.

CDR3 sequence reads: CSVVGTAVNYGYTF. CDR3 sequence (DNA): TGCAGCGTCGTGGGGACAGCCGTTAACTATGGCTACACCTTC. This rearrangement joins TRBV29-1 to TRBJ1-2, with TRBD1 matching over 7 bases. The CDR3 sequence is 14 residues long. Trimming at V came to 6 bases and at J to 1 base, leaving 8 bases not matched to a gene. CDR1 and CDR2 (germline): SQVTM, ANQGSEA. Looking up the rest from reference TRBV29-1 and TRBJ1-2 gives the full variable domain: SAVISQKPSRDICQRGTSLTIQCQVDSQVTMMFWYRQQPGQSLTLIATANQGSEATYESGFVIDKFPISRPNLTFSTLTVSNMSPEDSSIYLCSVVGTAVNYGYTFGSGTRLTVV.

V and J are TRBV12-3 or TRBV12-4 and TRBJ1-1, with TRBD1 identical over 8 bases. V gave up 6 bases and J gave up 11 bases; unmatched junction bases: 8. This CDR3 spans 12 amino acids. The CDR3 bases are TGTGCCAGCAGCATAACAGGGGGTCGGGCTTTCTTT. Its translation is CASSITGGRAFF.

The chain uses TRBV19 and TRBJ1-2; D remains ambiguous. V was pared by 2 bases and J by 4 bases, with 11 bases between. The CDR3 runs 14 residues. Per the germline V gene, CDR1 is LNHDA and CDR2 is SQIVND (reference sequence). CDR3 in DNA: TGTGCCAGTAGTATATCCCCCCGGGGCTATGGCTACACCTTC. Protein product: CASSISPRGYGYTF.

The rearrangement links TRBV6-9 to TRBJ2-2; 7 bases line up with TRBD1. In germline, CDR1 is MNHGY, CDR2 SVAAGI. This CDR3 comprises 15 residues. Unmatched junction bases numbered 6, after V lost 8 bases and J lost 0 bases. CDR3 sequence: CASPRTGPNTGELFF. The CDR3 DNA reads as TGTGCCAGCCCCCGGACAGGTCCGAACACCGGGGAGCTGTTTTTT.

V gene TRBV7-9 combines with J gene TRBJ2-2; D is possibly TRBD1 (7 bases). Germline loops: CDR1 SEHNR, CDR2 FQNEAQ (reference sequence). V lost 11 bases, J lost 2 bases, and 12 bases lay in between. The CDR3 is 13 residues long. Here the CDR3 DNA reads TGTGCCCGGGGGACAGAAAACACCGGGGAGCTGTTTTTT. It specifies CARGTENTGELFF.

The chain combines TRBV2 with TRBJ2-6, with TRBD2 as a possible D gene (7 bases). This CDR3 has 15 residues. The V and J ends lost 4 bases and 8 bases respectively, with 15 bases between them. The V gene's germline CDR1 is SNHLY and CDR2 FYNNEI. CDR3 in DNA: TGTGCCAGCAGTGTTTTACAGGGAGGGACCAACGTCCTGACTTTC. This sequence encodes CASSVLQGGTNVLTF.

The chain employs TRBV2 and TRBJ2-7; possible D gene TRBD2, 5 bases. V shed 6 bases and J shed 0 bases, with 9 bases lying between them. Germline V gene sequence: CDR1 SNHLY, CDR2 FYNNEI. The CDR3 is 13 residues long. CDR3 protein: CASRRTFSYEQYF. CDR3 bases: TGTGCCAGCAGAAGGACTTTCTCCTACGAGCAGTACTTC.

The chain employs TRBV19 and TRBJ1-4; maybe TRBD1 (6 bases). The CDR3 runs to 15 residues. The germline V gene encodes CDR1 LNHDA and CDR2 SQIVND (reference sequence). V lost 6 bases to trimming and J lost 8 bases, with 19 bases between them. The CDR3 loop is CASRGGDNGREKLFF. As DNA, the CDR3 is TGTGCCAGTAGAGGGGGGGACAATGGAAGGGAAAAACTGTTTTTT.

The V call is TRBV11-3, the J call TRBJ2-7; maybe TRBD1 (6 bases). CDR1 and CDR2 (germline): SGHNT, YENEEA. This CDR3 is built from 14 residues. V lost 4 bases to trimming and J lost 2 bases, with 12 bases between them. The CDR3 spells CASSSDRHPYEQYF. The CDR3 DNA is TGTGCCAGCAGCTCCGACAGGCACCCCTACGAGCAGTACTTC.

The CDR3 DNA reads TGTGCCAGCAGCTTAGCCCAGGGTGGAGGCTACACCTTC. The encoded protein is CASSLAQGGGYTF. The chain recombines TRBV7-9 with TRBJ1-2; D might be TRBD1 (5 bases). V lost 0 bases, J lost 8 bases, and 10 bases lay in between. The germline V gene encodes CDR1 SEHNR and CDR2 FQNEAQ (reference sequence). The length of the CDR3 is 13 residues.

Turning to this clone: Germline is not matched at one junction end, which may reflect a read error. The rearrangement links TRBV5-1 to TRBJ2-1; a weak D match, TRBD2 (5 bases). From germline, CDR1 is SGHRS and CDR2 YFSETQ. This CDR3 comprises 14 residues. The CDR3 DNA follows: TGCGCCAGCTCTGACCCTAGCTCCCACAATGAGCAGTTCTTC. It encodes CASSDPSSHNEQFF.

The genes are TRBV15 and TRBJ2-7; 7 positions match TRBD2. Germline CDR1 is LNHNV and CDR2 is YYDKDF (reference sequence). This CDR3 spans 11 amino acids. V trimming: 7 bases; J trimming: 4 bases; junction bases outside the gene matches: 1. The CDR3 DNA reads as TGTGCCACCACCGGGAGGTACGAGCAGTACTTC. It translates to CATTGRYEQYF. Drawing the rest from reference TRBV15 and TRBJ2-7, the complete variable domain is DAMVIQNPRYQVTQFGKPVTLSCSQTLNHNVMYWYQQKSSQAPKLLFHYYDKDFNNEADTPDNFQSRRPNTSFCFLDIRSPGLGDTAMYLCATTGRYEQYFGPGTRLTVT.

The chain recombines TRBV7-8 with TRBJ2-7, with D possibly being TRBD2 (6 bases). This CDR3 region has 15 residues. Germline V lookup: CDR1 SGHVS, CDR2 FQNEAQ. The V and J ends lost 1 base and 4 bases respectively, with 14 bases between them. CDR3 in DNA: TGTGCCAGCAGCTTAGATCGGGAGTCTATATACGAGCAGTACTTC. Its protein is CASSLDRESIYEQYF.

V and J are TRBV12-3 or TRBV12-4 and TRBJ1-5; no definite D call. The germline V and J ends were trimmed by 1 base and 15 bases, with 10 bases remaining between them. This CDR3 spans 11 amino acids. The CDR3 is CASSLGRALHF. The CDR3 nucleotides are TGTGCCAGCAGTTTAGGGAGGGCATTGCATTTT.

V gene TRBV30 combines with J gene TRBJ2-7; D unresolved. Germline loops: CDR1 GTSNPN, CDR2 SVGIG (reference sequence). This CDR3 is built from 11 residues. The V end lost 8 bases, the J end lost 2 bases, and 10 bases lay between the germline ends. CDR3 loop: CAATYTYEQYF. In DNA form, the CDR3 reads TGTGCCGCCACCTATACCTACGAGCAGTACTTC.

CDR3 sequence reads: CASSASGSLQETQYF. The DNA of the CDR3 is TGTGCCAGCAGCGCTAGCGGGTCGCTCCAAGAGACCCAGTACTTC. The chain combines TRBV7-6 with TRBJ2-5, with 8 bases matching TRBD2. The CDR3 spans 15 residues. After removal of 5 bases from V and 1 base from J, the junction contained 6 bases not matched to a gene. CDR1 and CDR2 (germline): SGHVS, FNYEAQ.

The chain uses TRBV7-9 and TRBJ2-2; 12 bases are shared with TRBD2. Germline CDR1 is SEHNR and CDR2 is FQNEAQ (reference sequence). After removal of 5 bases from V and 5 bases from J, the junction contained 9 bases not matched to a gene. The CDR3 is 17 residues long. The CDR3 loop reads CASSVHTSGGNTGELFF. Written as DNA, the CDR3 is TGTGCCAGCAGCGTACACACTAGCGGGGGGAATACCGGGGAGCTGTTTTTT.

There are a few counts of this clone. The chain recombines TRBV4-1 with TRBJ2-7; weak D call: TRBD2 (6 bases). Germline-derived CDR1 and CDR2 are MGHRA and YSYEKL. The CDR3 contains 14 residues. V was shortened by 7 bases and J by 0 bases, with 13 bases between the two germline ends. CDR3 coding DNA: TGCGCCAGCAAGAGCCTAGCGAGCTCCTACGAGCAGTACTTC. Amino acids: CASKSLASSYEQYF.

The rearrangement links TRBV5-5 to TRBJ1-1; tentatively, D is TRBD1 (5 bases). V was shortened by 5 bases and J by 0 bases, with 14 bases between the two germline ends. The germline V gene has CDR1 SGHKS and CDR2 YYEKEE (reference sequence). This CDR3 is 15 amino acids long. CDR3 nucleotide sequence: TGTGCCAGCAGGCCTACGACAGTAATGAACACTGAAGCTTTCTTT. Its protein is CASRPTTVMNTEAFF.